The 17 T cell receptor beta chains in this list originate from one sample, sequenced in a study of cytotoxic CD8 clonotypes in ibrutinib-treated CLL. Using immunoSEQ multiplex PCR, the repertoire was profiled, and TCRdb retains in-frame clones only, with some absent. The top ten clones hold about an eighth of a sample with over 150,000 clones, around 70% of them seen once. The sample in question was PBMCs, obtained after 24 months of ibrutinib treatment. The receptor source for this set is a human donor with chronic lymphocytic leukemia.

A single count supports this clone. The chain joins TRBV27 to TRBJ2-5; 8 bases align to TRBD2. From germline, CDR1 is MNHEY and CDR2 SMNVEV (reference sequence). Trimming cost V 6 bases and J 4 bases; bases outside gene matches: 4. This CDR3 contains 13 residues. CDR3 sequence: CASRGLGAETQYF. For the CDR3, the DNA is TGTGCCAGCAGGGGACTAGGGGCAGAGACCCAGTACTTC.

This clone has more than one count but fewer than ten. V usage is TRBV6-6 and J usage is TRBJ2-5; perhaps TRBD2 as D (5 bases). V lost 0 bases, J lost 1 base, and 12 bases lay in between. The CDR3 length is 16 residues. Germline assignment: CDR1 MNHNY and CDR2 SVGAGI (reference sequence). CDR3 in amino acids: CASSYSEVGRQETQYF. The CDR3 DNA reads TGTGCCAGCAGTTACTCGGAGGTAGGGCGCCAAGAGACCCAGTACTTC.

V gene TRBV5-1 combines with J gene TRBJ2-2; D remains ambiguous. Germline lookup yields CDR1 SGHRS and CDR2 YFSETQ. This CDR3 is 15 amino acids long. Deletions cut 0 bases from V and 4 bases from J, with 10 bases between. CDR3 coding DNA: TGCGCCAGCAGCTTGGGGGCCCCGGTCACCGGGGAGCTGTTTTTT. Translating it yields CASSLGAPVTGELFF.

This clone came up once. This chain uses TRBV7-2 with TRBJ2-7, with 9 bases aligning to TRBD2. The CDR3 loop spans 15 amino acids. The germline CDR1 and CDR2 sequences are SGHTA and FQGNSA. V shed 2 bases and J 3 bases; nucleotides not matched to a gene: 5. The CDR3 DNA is TGTGCCAGCAGCTTAAATAGCGGGAGTGGCTACGAGCAGTACTTC. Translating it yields CASSLNSGSGYEQYF.

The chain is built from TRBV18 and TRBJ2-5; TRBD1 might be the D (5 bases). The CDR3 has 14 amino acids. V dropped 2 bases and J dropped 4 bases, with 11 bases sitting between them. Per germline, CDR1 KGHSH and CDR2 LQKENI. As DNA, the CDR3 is TGTGCCAGCTCACCAGACAGCGTGGGAGAGACCCAGTACTTC. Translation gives CASSPDSVGETQYF.

CDR3 nucleotide sequence: TGTGCCAGCAGCGTCCGCAGGGGCTACGAAAAACTGTTTTTT. Encoded protein: CASSVRRGYEKLFF. The chain carries TRBV4-2 and TRBJ1-4, with TRBD1 as a possible D gene (6 bases). Germline assignment: CDR1 LGHNA and CDR2 YNFKEQ. The germline V and J ends were trimmed by 5 bases and 8 bases, with 15 bases remaining between them. The CDR3 spans 14 residues.

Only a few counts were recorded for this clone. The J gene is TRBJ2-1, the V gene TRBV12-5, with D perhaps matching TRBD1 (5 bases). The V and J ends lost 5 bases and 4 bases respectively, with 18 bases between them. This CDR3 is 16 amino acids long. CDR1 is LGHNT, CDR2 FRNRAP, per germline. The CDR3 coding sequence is TGTGCTAGTGGTAGGTGGACAAACTCTGATTACAATGAGCAGTTCTTC. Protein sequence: CASGRWTNSDYNEQFF.

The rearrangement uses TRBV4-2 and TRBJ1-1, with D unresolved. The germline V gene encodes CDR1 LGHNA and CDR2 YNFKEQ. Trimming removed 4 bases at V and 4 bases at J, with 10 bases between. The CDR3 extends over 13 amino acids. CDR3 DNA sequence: TGTGCCAGCAGCCGCGCCGTCGGCACTGAAGCTTTCTTT. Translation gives CASSRAVGTEAFF.

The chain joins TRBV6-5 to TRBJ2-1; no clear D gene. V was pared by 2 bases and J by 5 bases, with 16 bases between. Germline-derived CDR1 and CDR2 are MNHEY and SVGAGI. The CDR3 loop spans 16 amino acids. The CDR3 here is CASSYGLRKRNNEQFF. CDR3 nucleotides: TGTGCCAGCAGTTACGGCTTAAGAAAGAGAAACAATGAGCAGTTCTTC.

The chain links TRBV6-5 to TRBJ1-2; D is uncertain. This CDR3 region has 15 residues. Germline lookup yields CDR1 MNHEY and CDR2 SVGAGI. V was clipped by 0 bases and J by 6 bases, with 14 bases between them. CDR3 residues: CASSYSIPEIDGYTF. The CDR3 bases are TGTGCCAGCAGTTACTCGATTCCTGAGATAGATGGCTACACCTTC.

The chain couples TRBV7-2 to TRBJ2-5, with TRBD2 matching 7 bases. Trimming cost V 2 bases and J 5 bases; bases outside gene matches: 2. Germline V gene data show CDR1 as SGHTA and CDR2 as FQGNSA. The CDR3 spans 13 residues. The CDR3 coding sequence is TGTGCCAGCAGCTTAAAAGCGGGGGAGACCCAGTACTTC. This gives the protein CASSLKAGETQYF.

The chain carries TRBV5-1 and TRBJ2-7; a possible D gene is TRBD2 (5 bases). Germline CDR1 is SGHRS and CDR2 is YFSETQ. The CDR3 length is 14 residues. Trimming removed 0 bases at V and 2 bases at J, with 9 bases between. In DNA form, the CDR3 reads TGCGCCAGCAGCTTGGGAGCGGCTACCTACGAGCAGTACTTC. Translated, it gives CASSLGAATYEQYF. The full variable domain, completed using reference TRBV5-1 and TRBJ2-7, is KAGVTQTPRYLIKTRGQQVTLSCSPISGHRSVSWYQQTPGQGLQFLFEYFSETQRNKGNFPGRFSGRQFSNSRSEMNVSTLELGDSALYLCASSLGAATYEQYFGPGTRLTVT.

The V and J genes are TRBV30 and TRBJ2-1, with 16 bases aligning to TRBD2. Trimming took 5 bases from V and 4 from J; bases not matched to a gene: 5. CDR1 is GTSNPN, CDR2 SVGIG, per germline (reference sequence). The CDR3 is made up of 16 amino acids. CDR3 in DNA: TGTGCCTGGGACGGGACTAGCGGGAGGGCATACAATGAGCAGTTCTTC. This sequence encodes CAWDGTSGRAYNEQFF.

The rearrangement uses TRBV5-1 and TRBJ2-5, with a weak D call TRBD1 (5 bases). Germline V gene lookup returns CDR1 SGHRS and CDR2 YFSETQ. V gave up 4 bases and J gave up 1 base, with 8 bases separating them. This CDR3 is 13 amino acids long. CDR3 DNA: TGCGCCAGCAGCCGACAGTCCCAAGAGACCCAGTACTTC. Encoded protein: CASSRQSQETQYF.

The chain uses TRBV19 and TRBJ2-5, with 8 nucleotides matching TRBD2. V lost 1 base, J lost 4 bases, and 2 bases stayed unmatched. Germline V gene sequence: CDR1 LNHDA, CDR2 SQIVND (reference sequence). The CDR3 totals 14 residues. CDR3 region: CASSIGLARETQYF. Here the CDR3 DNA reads TGTGCCAGTAGTATAGGACTAGCGCGAGAGACCCAGTACTTC.

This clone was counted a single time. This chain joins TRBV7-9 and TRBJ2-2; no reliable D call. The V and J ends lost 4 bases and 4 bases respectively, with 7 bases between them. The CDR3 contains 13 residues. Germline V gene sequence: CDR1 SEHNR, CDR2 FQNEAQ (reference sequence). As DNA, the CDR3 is TGTGCCAGCAGCTCCAGACCCACCGGGGAGCTGTTTTTT. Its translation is CASSSRPTGELFF. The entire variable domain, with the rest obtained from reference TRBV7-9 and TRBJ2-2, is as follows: DTGVSQNPRHKITKRGQNVTFRCDPISEHNRLYWYRQTLGQGPEFLTYFQNEAQLEKSRLLSDRFSAERPKGSFSTLEIQRTEQGDSAMYLCASSSRPTGELFFGEGSRLTVL.

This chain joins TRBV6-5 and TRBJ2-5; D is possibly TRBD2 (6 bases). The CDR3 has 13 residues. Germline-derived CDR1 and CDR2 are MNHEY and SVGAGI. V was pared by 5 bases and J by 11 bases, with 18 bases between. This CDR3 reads CASSPGGRFSQYF. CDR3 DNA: TGTGCCAGCAGTCCCGGAGGGCGGTTCAGTCAGTACTTC.